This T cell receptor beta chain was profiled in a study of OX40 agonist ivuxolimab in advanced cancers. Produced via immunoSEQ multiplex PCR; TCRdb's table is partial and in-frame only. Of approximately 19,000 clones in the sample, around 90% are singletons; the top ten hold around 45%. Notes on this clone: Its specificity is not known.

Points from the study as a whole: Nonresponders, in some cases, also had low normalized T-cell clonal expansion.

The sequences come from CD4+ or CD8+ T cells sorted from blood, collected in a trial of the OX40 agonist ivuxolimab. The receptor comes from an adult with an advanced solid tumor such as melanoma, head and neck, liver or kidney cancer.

The CDR3 nucleotides are TGTGCCAGTTCTGCACAGCGGGGCCTCGGGGAGCTGTTTTTT. Translating it yields CASSAQRGLGELFF. The chain has TRBV19 and TRBJ2-2; 7 bases match TRBD2. Germline CDR1 LNHDA, CDR2 SQIVND (reference sequence). With 8 bases clipped from V and 7 bases from J, the junction kept 10 bases outside the gene matches. The CDR3 consists of 14 residues.